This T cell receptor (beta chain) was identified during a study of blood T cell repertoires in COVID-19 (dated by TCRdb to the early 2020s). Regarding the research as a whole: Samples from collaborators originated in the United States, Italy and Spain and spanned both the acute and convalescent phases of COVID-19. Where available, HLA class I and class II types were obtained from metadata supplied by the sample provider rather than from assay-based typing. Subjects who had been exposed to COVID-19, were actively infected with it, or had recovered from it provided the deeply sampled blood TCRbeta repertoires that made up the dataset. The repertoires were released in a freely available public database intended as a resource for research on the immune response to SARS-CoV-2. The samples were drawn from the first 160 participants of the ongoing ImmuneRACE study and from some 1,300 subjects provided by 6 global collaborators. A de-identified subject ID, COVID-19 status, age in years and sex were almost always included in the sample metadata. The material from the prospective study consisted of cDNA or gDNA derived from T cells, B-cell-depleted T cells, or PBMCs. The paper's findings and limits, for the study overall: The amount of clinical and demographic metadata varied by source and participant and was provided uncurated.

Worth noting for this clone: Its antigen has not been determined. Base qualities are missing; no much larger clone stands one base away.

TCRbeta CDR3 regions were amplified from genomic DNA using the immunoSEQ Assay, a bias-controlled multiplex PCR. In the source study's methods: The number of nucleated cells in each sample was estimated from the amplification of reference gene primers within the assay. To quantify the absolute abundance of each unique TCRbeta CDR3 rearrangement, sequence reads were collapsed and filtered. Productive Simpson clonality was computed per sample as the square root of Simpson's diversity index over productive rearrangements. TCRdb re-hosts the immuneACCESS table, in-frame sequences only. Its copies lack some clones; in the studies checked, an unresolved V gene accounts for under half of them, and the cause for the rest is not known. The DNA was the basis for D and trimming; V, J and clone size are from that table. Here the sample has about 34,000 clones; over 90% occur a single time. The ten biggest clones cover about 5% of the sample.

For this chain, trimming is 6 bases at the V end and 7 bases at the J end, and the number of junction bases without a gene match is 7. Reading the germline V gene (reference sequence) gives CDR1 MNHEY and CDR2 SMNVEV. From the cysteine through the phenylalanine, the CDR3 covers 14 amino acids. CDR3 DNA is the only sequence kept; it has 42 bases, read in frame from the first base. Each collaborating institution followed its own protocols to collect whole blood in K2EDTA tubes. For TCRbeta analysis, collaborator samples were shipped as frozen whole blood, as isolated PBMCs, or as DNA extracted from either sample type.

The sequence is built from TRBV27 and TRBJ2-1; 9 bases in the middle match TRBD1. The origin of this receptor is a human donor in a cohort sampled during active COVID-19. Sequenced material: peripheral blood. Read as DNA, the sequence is TGTGCCAGCAGCCGGACAGGGGTTGGTAATGAGCAGTTCTTC. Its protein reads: CASSRTGVGNEQFF.